What follows describes a single TCR beta chain. Its antigen remains unknown. Primers included in the PCR were 60 Vbeta and 13 Jbeta primers. The repertoire was sequenced with immunoSEQ multiplex PCR; TCRdb's copy has only in-frame clones and lacks some. The sample consists of more than 150,000 clones, more than 75% of them appearing once. The data were obtained in a study of cytomegalovirus exposure and HLA in healthy donors. Study in general: The study's early data release held about 85 million unique TCRs from HLA-typed donors. Findings of the study overall: Reports indicated that the classifier achieved high specificity and sensitivity in diagnosing cytomegalovirus status.

Germline V gene data show CDR1 as LNHDA and CDR2 as SQIVND (reference sequence). CDR3 length: 14 amino acids. Trimming at V came to 9 bases and at J to 7 bases, leaving 9 bases not matched to a gene. Healthy bone marrow donors made up the cohort. The sequenced sample was PBMCs. The TCR sequence derives from a male donor in good health and CMV-seronegative. The J gene is TRBJ1-5, the V gene TRBV19; 10 bases are a match to TRBD1. The CDR3 DNA is TGTGCCAGCTCGGCTGCGGGACAGGGGCAGCCCCAGCATTTT. Translation: CASSAAGQGQPQHF.